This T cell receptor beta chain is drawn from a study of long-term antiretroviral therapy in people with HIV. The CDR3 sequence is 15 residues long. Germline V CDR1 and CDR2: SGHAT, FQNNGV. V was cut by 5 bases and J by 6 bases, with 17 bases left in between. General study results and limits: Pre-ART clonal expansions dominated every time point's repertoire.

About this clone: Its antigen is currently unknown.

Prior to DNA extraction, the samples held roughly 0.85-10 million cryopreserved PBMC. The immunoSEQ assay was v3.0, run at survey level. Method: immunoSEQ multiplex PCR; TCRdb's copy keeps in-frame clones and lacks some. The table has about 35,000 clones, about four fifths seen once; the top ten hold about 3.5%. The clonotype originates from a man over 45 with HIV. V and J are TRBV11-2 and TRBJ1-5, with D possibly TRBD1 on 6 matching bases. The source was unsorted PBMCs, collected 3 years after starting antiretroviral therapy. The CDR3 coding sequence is TGTGCCAGCAGCCTTTCCGGGGGGCGGACTCAGCCCCAGCATTTT. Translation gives CASSLSGGRTQPQHF. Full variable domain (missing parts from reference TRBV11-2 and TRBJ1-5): EAGVAQSPRYKIIEKRQSVAFWCNPISGHATLYWYQQILGQGPKLLIQFQNNGVVDDSQLPKDRFSAERLKGVDSTLKIQPAKLEDSAVYLCASSLSGGRTQPQHFGDGTRLSIL.